This TCR beta chain came from a study of blood T cell repertoires in COVID-19. Study at large: Samples of COVID-19 (acute and convalescent) were obtained from the United States, Italy and Spain.

Libraries were prepared by immunoSEQ multiplex PCR; TCRdb keeps only in-frame clonotypes and omits some of them. This table holds roughly 500,000 clones, over 75% found once. Trimming stripped 3 bases from V and 7 bases from J, with 12 bases between. Germline-derived CDR1 and CDR2 are LNHDA and SQIVND (reference sequence). This CDR3 contains 13 residues. Sequencing was done on a sample of peripheral blood. The source of this sequence is a human donor in a cohort sampled during active COVID-19. The V call is TRBV19, the J call TRBJ1-1; possible D gene TRBD1, 6 bases. Written as DNA, the CDR3 is TGTGCCAGTAGTATGCAGGGGTTTGTTGAAGCTTTCTTT. Protein: CASSMQGFVEAFF. The full variable domain, completed using reference TRBV19 and TRBJ1-1, is DGGITQSPKYLFRKEGQNVTLSCEQNLNHDAMYWYRQDPGQGLRLIYYSQIVNDFQKGDIAEGYSVSREKKESFPLTVTSAQKNPTAFYLCASSMQGFVEAFFGQGTRLTVV.